This T cell receptor (beta chain) was profiled in a study of cytomegalovirus exposure and HLA in healthy donors (dated by TCRdb to between 2016 and 2019). In the study overall: According to an earlier analysis of 587 of the donors, about 180 million T cells yielded 117 million unique TCR beta sequences and approximately 280 Gb of sequence data. The number of typed donors differed by locus: roughly 620-640 for A, B, C, DRB1 and DQB1; 522 for DQA1; approximately 610 for DPA1; and 400 to 480 for DPB1. An early release covering 550 to 700 HLA-typed donors comprised about 300 gigabases of sequencing data and about 90 million unique TCR sequences. A later analysis re-examined previously published TCR beta repertoires from roughly 720 donors and added high-resolution HLA genotyping to investigate patterns of TCR occurrence. To decide whether each TCR beta V gene segment behaved as functional or pseudogenic, an earlier analysis of some 570 of the donors relied on high-throughput TCR beta sequencing. To predict cytomegalovirus infection status, the study brought together high-throughput TCR immunosequencing, statistical association of individual TCRs with disease status, and machine learning. The study aimed to test whether signatures of past pathogen exposure could be identified by cataloging public T cell receptors. Of the roughly 390 genotyped donors, around 81% fell in the genetic ancestry cluster associated with self-reported Caucasian donors. All discovery cohort repertoires had been generated using a single sequencing platform. A later genetic analysis took genome-wide SNP genotypes for about 55% of the 666 donors and used that subset as a discovery cohort. Because of strong linkage in the cohort, five DR-DQ haplotypes were treated as single units for association and clustering. Using immunosequencing, the study profiled T cell repertoires from about 650 subjects and related those repertoires to cytomegalovirus serostatus. Rather than using new phenotypic data, the later analysis identified candidate immune exposures from TCR beta sequences and from how often those sequences occurred across donors. Donor age, sex, ethnicity and CMV serostatus were compiled alongside the repertoire data. Among about 400 genotyped donors of the cohort, an average of around 250,000 unique TCR beta nucleotide sequences was sequenced per donor, of which roughly 18% were non-productive. Both class I and class II loci were covered by HLA typing, at four-digit resolution. Besides the first cohort of roughly 700 subjects, a separate validation cohort made up of roughly 120 different subjects was used.

In total, fewer than 750 healthy bone marrow donors made up the cohort. Cohort members were all nominally healthy when sampled, although unrecorded immune exposures were likely present. The donor was CMV seronegative and belonged to the group of more than 300 seronegative cohort members. Each donor provided a peripheral blood sample, and peripheral blood mononuclear cells were used for TCR beta sequencing. Genomic DNA extraction from the blood cell samples was performed with the Qiagen DNeasy Blood Extraction Kit. The library was obtained by the immunoSEQ multiplex PCR assay. A mixture of 60 forward primers for TCR Vbeta segments and 13 reverse primers for TCR Jbeta segments was used in the multiplex PCR. The CDR3 region of rearranged TCR beta genes was amplified from genomic DNA by a multiplex PCR assay. Amplified TCR beta libraries were sequenced as 87-base-pair reads on the Illumina HiSeq System. Per the original workflow: A later analysis tallied roughly 80 million unique TCR beta chains across the 666 repertoires, and around 12 million of those chains were shared by two or more donors. To remove PCR and sequencing errors, raw reads were error-corrected and collapsed into unique sequences using a nearest-neighbor algorithm that merged closely related sequences. CDR3 sequences were aligned to IMGT reference sequences to assign V, D and J gene segments. For a sequence to be retained, a match of at least six nucleotides was required to both a V gene segment and a J gene segment. Rearrangements were called productive when the CDR3 lacked stop codons and stayed in frame with V and J; all others were non-productive. CDR3 was defined according to IMGT convention as the region running from the second conserved V-encoded cysteine to the conserved J-encoded phenylalanine. The earlier analysis of about 560 of the donors excluded any sequence lacking an unambiguous match to a single V gene segment. In an earlier analysis of several hundred of the donors, V segments were called functional above 56.7% productive rearrangements and were called segregating when the between-donor standard deviation exceeded 5%. To diagnose cytomegalovirus status from the catalog of TCR beta chain sequences, a statistical classification framework was built. In a later analysis, TCR nucleotide sequences were compared against IMGT/GENE-DB human TR gene sequences so that V and J genes could be assigned. A later analysis assigned CDR3 sequences and most-parsimonious VDJ recombination scenarios with the TCRdist pipeline. A later analysis defined each TCR beta chain by its CDR3 amino acid sequence plus V-gene family, and excluded reads lacking a unique V-gene family. In a later analysis, around 600 highly shared, low-generation-probability nucleotide sequences were removed to address suspected cross-contamination and a sequencing artifact. A later analysis calculated a clonal expansion index for each public chain from normalized within-repertoire ranks of inferred template counts. Generation probabilities in a later analysis came from a VDJ recombination model fitted to out-of-frame rearrangements, and those results were checked against IGoR. Hypergeometric tests were used in a later analysis to score TCR-TCR, TCR-HLA and TCR-CMV co-occurrence, with a repertoire-size bias correction applied to the TCR pairs. In a later analysis, false discovery rates were estimated by permuting HLA or CMV assignments 20 times. In a later analysis, co-occurring TCRs were grouped using DBSCAN, and TCRdist sequence similarity was added for clustering within HLA-allele-positive subsets. Repertoires with fewer than 30,000 or more than 120,000 public chains were left out of co-occurrence clustering, as were several repertoires with anomalous nucleotide sharing. Imported from immuneACCESS, the table was reduced by TCRdb to in-frame sequences with V and J called. These copies leave out some clones; in studies compared against another copy, an unresolved V gene accounts for under half, and the cause of the remainder is not known. V, J and clone size reflect that table, while D and trimming were determined from the DNA. This sample's table carries approximately 110,000 clones. The ten biggest clones cover 3.5% to 4.5% of the sample.

The CDR3 holds 13 amino acids from the cysteine to the phenylalanine. The only DNA kept is the CDR3, 39 bases in frame from the first base. V gives up 7 bases and J gives up 8 bases, and the segment between their germline ends measures 17 bases. The CDR1 and CDR2 encoded by the germline V gene are MDHEN and SYDVKM. About this clone itself: Its antigen remains unidentified.

Results the study describes overall, beyond this receptor: It was suggested by the authors that the approach could potentially be generalized to other disease states and immunological phenotypes. Roughly uniform sequencing depth across donors was assumed in presence/absence analyses, although this assumption may not hold. Some IMGT-functional V segments, including TRBV6-2 and TRBV6-3, could not be told apart with the 87-base-pair reads, so those segments were excluded. While some public TCRs were present in many individuals, most TCR sequences turned up only very rarely across donors. In vitro tests confirmed that a few of the cytomegalovirus-associated TCR beta chains recognize cytomegalovirus antigens. CMV serostatus was the only immune exposure information available for the cohort. Several of the top co-occurrence clusters appeared to be linked to parvovirus B19, influenza, CMV and Epstein-Barr virus, according to a later analysis. A further reported finding was that TCR beta sequences accurately predicted the HLA-A and HLA-B alleles for most subjects in the first cohort. Only TCR beta chains were sequenced in this cohort, and the absence of alpha or paired-chain data limited detectable features. Compared with equally common non-associated chains, HLA-associated TCR beta chains in a later analysis were more clonally expanded and had lower generation probabilities. At a false discovery rate of 0.05, a later analysis linked approximately 18,000 TCR beta sequences to specific HLA alleles. A later genetic analysis reported fewer N-insertions in productive TCRs among donors in an Asian-associated ancestry cluster than the roughly 650-donor mean. A later analysis found that most CMV-associated TCR beta chains appeared HLA-restricted, with HLA associations seemingly driven largely by CMV exposure. The sequencing pipeline was judged likely to have produced a cluster of highly shared sequence variants as a technical artifact. When HLA alleles, especially DR and DQ, strongly co-occurred, TCR associations were difficult to assign to individual alleles. An association between a missense DCLRE1C variant and V-gene and J-gene trimming of TCR beta chains was found in a later genetic analysis and replicated in an independent cohort. In an earlier analysis of fewer than 700 of the donors, most TCR beta V segments appeared in productive rearrangements about 87% or about 30% of the time, broadly matching IMGT annotations. HLA typing was unavailable for some donors at each locus, so association tests used only the typed subset. In the study, approximately 160 TCR beta chains were listed as associated with cytomegalovirus. About 15 rarely observed V segments, including chromosome 9 orphons, were excluded from the earlier analysis of approximately 500 of the donors because counts were too low. Linkage disequilibrium might explain the correlated functional status among segregating V segments, but an unknown experimental factor could not be excluded. In both the original and validation cohorts, the classifier was reported to diagnose cytomegalovirus status with high specificity and sensitivity. A later analysis found that TCR association rates varied across HLA loci, with DRB1 alleles showing the most associated TCRs and HLA-C alleles the fewest.

The receptor chain draws on TRBV28 and TRBJ1-2; tentative D gene TRBD1, with 5 bases matching. Material: PBMCs. The clonotype was recovered from a man aged 25 to 40 in good health and CMV-seronegative. The nucleotide sequence reads TGTGCCAGCACGCAGGGTCGGATGGGAGGCTACACCTTC. It translates as CASTQGRMGGYTF.